This note documents a single TCR beta chain sequence. The data were obtained in a study of cytomegalovirus exposure and HLA in healthy donors. With 60 Vbeta and 13 Jbeta primers, the PCR was carried out. Sequencing used immunoSEQ multiplex PCR; TCRdb keeps in-frame clones, though not all of them. The sample gives fewer than 130,000 clones, about 80% of which show up once; 2.6% is in the top ten. The CDR3 runs to 16 residues. Germline CDR1 and CDR2: WNHNN and SYGVQD (reference sequence). The J segment lost 0 bases and the V segment lost 4 bases, leaving 5 bases of the junction unmatched. The chain has TRBV10-1 and TRBJ2-1; the match to TRBD2 covers 8 bases. The sequence was collected from a man aged 50 to 59 in good health and CMV-seropositive. The sample taken for sequencing was PBMCs. The DNA for the CDR3 is TGCGCCAGCAGTGGAGGTAGCGGGATCTCCTACAATGAGCAGTTCTTC. It specifies CASSGGSGISYNEQFF.